Shown below are 26 T cell receptor beta chains from a single sample sequenced in a study of cytomegalovirus exposure and HLA in healthy donors (dated by TCRdb to about 2017). Receptor amplification or capture employed the immunoSEQ multiplex PCR assay. A mixture of 60 forward primers for TCR Vbeta segments and 13 reverse primers for TCR Jbeta segments was used in the multiplex PCR. TCRdb retrieved this table from immuneACCESS and kept in-frame rearrangements only. Not all clones are present; in checked studies, unresolved V genes account for under half, and no reason is known for the remainder. A total of roughly 160,000 clones appear in this sample, around 82% of them only once. The ten largest clones take up approximately 0.98% of the sample. The specimen sequenced was PBMCs. The receptor set was obtained from a man aged 25 to 40 in good health and CMV-seronegative.

This chain uses TRBV19 with TRBJ1-3, with D unresolved. V was cut by 5 bases and J by 0 bases, with 8 bases left in between. The germline V gene encodes CDR1 LNHDA and CDR2 SQIVND (reference sequence). The CDR3 consists of 14 residues. The CDR3 sequence: CASSLGHSGNTIYF. CDR3 coding DNA: TGTGCCAGTAGTCTTGGGCACTCTGGAAACACCATATATTTT.

This chain connects TRBV27 to TRBJ1-5; possibly TRBD1 for D (5 bases). Trimming shortened V by 4 bases and J by 4 bases, and 8 bases separated the two germline ends. This CDR3 contains 13 residues. The germline V gene has CDR1 MNHEY and CDR2 SMNVEV (reference sequence). CDR3 residues: CASSWTRNQPQHF. CDR3 nucleotide sequence: TGTGCCAGCAGTTGGACACGAAATCAGCCCCAGCATTTT.

The genes are TRBV5-1 and TRBJ2-1; TRBD2 is a possible D gene (6 bases). Looked up from germline, CDR1 is SGHRS and CDR2 is YFSETQ. This CDR3 region has 16 residues. Trimming removed 0 bases at V and 7 bases at J, with 17 bases between. The CDR3 DNA reads as TGCGCCAGCAGCTTGGGTAGCGGAAATTATATTAATGAGCAGTTCTTC. It specifies CASSLGSGNYINEQFF.

This chain connects TRBV4-2 to TRBJ2-1, with D perhaps TRBD2 (5 bases). The CDR3 runs to 14 residues. Trimming removed 0 bases at V and 7 bases at J, with 10 bases between. Germline CDR1 is LGHNA and CDR2 is YNFKEQ. CDR3 in DNA: TGTGCCAGCAGCCAAGATACTAGAGATAATGAGCAGTTCTTC. Protein sequence: CASSQDTRDNEQFF.

The rearrangement joins TRBV2 to TRBJ2-1; 10 nucleotides line up with TRBD2. Germline values: CDR1 SNHLY, CDR2 FYNNEI. The CDR3 runs to 18 residues. V lost 5 bases, J lost 0 bases, and 10 bases stayed unmatched. CDR3 amino acids: CASSRASGGISSYNEQFF. CDR3 nucleotide sequence: TGTGCCAGCAGTCGGGCTAGCGGGGGAATAAGCTCCTACAATGAGCAGTTCTTC. Supplemented by reference TRBV2 and TRBJ2-1, the full variable domain reads EPEVTQTPSHQVTQMGQEVILRCVPISNHLYFYWYRQILGQKVEFLVSFYNNEISEKSEIFDDQFSVERPDGSNFTLKIRSTKLEDSAMYFCASSRASGGISSYNEQFFGPGTRLTVL.

The rearrangement uses TRBV28 and TRBJ1-2; TRBD1 agrees at 9 bases. CDR1 MDHEN and CDR2 SYDVKM come from the germline V gene. The CDR3 contains 14 residues. The V segment lost 4 bases and the J segment 4 bases; nucleotides outside the gene matches: 4. CDR3 region: CASSSQDRGYGYTF. CDR3 in DNA: TGTGCCAGCAGTTCCCAGGACAGGGGCTATGGCTACACCTTC.

The V gene is TRBV6-1, the J gene TRBJ2-6, with a tentative D call TRBD1 (5 bases). Trimming took off 8 bases at V and 0 bases at J, with 8 bases between the two ends. CDR1 is MNHNS, CDR2 SASEGT, per germline. This CDR3 contains 14 residues. For the CDR3, the DNA is TGTGCCAGCGTGCAGGGCTCTGGGGCCAACGTCCTGACTTTC. This sequence encodes CASVQGSGANVLTF.

The chain has TRBV7-2 and TRBJ2-5; D gene unclear. The CDR3 loop spans 15 amino acids. The V and J ends lost 1 base and 5 bases respectively, with 14 bases between them. Per the germline V gene, CDR1 is SGHTA and CDR2 is FQGNSA. Here the CDR3 reads CASSLGGFLVETQYF. The CDR3 coding sequence is TGTGCCAGCAGCTTAGGAGGTTTCCTAGTGGAGACCCAGTACTTC.

This chain links TRBV29-1 with TRBJ1-4, with TRBD1 matching over 7 bases. There are 12 residues in the CDR3. V lost 0 bases, J lost 8 bases, and 0 bases stayed unmatched. CDR1 and CDR2 from the germline V gene are SQVTM and ANQGSEA. The CDR3 DNA reads TGCAGCGTTGAAGACAGGGGGGAAAAACTGTTTTTT. Amino acids: CSVEDRGEKLFF.

Points on this clone: Its ends do not fully match the called genes, so a read error is possible. The V and J genes are TRBV5-1 and TRBJ2-1, with D possibly being TRBD1 (5 bases). The germline V gene encodes CDR1 SGHRS and CDR2 YFSETQ. There are 14 residues in the CDR3. The CDR3 sequence: CAGRWGGSYNEQFF. The CDR3 coding sequence is TGCGCCGGCAGGTGGGGCGGCTCCTACAATGAGCAGTTCTTC. Using reference TRBV5-1 and TRBJ2-1 for the parts outside the CDR3, the full variable domain is KAGVTQTPRYLIKTRGQQVTLSCSPISGHRSVSWYQQTPGQGLQFLFEYFSETQRNKGNFPGRFSGRQFSNSRSEMNVSTLELGDSALYLCAGRWGGSYNEQFFGPGTRLTVL.

The V call is TRBV29-1, the J call TRBJ1-2, with D uncertain. The CDR3 is 11 amino acids. Trimming took off 4 bases at V and 4 bases at J, with 7 bases between the two ends. Germline CDR1 SQVTM, CDR2 ANQGSEA. The CDR3 DNA follows: TGCAGCGTTGCGGTTTTCTATGGCTACACCTTC. Its protein is CSVAVFYGYTF.

The chain has TRBV2 and TRBJ2-7, with 8 nucleotides matching TRBD1. This CDR3 is 14 amino acids long. In germline, CDR1 is SNHLY, CDR2 FYNNEI. V lost 4 bases to trimming and J lost 2 bases; unmatched junction nucleotides: 4. The CDR3 protein is CASSVGRGPYEQYF. As DNA, the CDR3 is TGTGCCAGCAGTGTGGGCAGGGGGCCCTACGAGCAGTACTTC.

This clone has just one count. V is TRBV5-1 and J is TRBJ2-7; D gene unclear. This CDR3 spans 13 amino acids. V lost 1 base to trimming and J lost 2 bases, with 7 bases between them. In germline, CDR1 is SGHRS, CDR2 YFSETQ. The CDR3 nucleotides read TGCGCCAGCAGCTTGCCTACCCCCTACGAGCAGTACTTC. It is translated as CASSLPTPYEQYF.

The DNA for the CDR3 is TGTGCCAGCAGGGACCGGGACAGAAATGGCTACACCTTC. Its protein product is CASRDRDRNGYTF. The chain recombines TRBV6-1 with TRBJ1-2, with 7 bases identical to TRBD1. The germline V gene encodes CDR1 MNHNS and CDR2 SASEGT. The CDR3 covers 13 residues. Losses at the gene ends were 6 bases for V and 6 bases for J; bases not matched to a gene: 7.

The rearrangement uses TRBV5-1 and TRBJ2-7, with D tentatively TRBD1 (6 bases). V was clipped by 4 bases and J by 0 bases, with 14 bases between them. Germline CDR1 SGHRS, CDR2 YFSETQ. The CDR3 totals 15 residues. In nucleotides, the CDR3 is TGCGCCAGCAGCCTCCCCCGGGACAACTCCTACGAGCAGTACTTC. It codes for CASSLPRDNSYEQYF.

The CDR3 protein is CASSGGGLAGPRGNPGANVLTF. The CDR3 DNA follows: TGTGCCAGCAGTGGGGGGGGACTAGCGGGGCCGAGGGGGAACCCTGGGGCCAACGTCCTGACTTTC. The J gene is TRBJ2-6, the V gene TRBV2, with TRBD2 matching 13 bases. The CDR3 runs 22 residues. J was trimmed by 2 bases and V by 4 bases; bases with no gene match: 17. The germline V gene has CDR1 SNHLY and CDR2 FYNNEI. The variable domain in full, completed from reference TRBV2 and TRBJ2-6, reads EPEVTQTPSHQVTQMGQEVILRCVPISNHLYFYWYRQILGQKVEFLVSFYNNEISEKSEIFDDQFSVERPDGSNFTLKIRSTKLEDSAMYFCASSGGGLAGPRGNPGANVLTFGAGSRLTVL.

The V and J genes are TRBV18 and TRBJ1-5; no clear D gene. Germline CDR1 is KGHSH and CDR2 is LQKENI. The CDR3 runs to 13 residues. Trimming removed 3 bases from V and 0 bases from J, with 3 bases in between. The CDR3 region has the DNA TGTGCCAGCTCACCTAATAGCAATCAGCCCCAGCATTTT. It is translated as CASSPNSNQPQHF.

The chain combines TRBV25-1 with TRBJ2-3, with D perhaps TRBD2 (5 bases). The V end lost 4 bases, the J end lost 4 bases, and 9 bases lay between the germline ends. This CDR3 region has 13 residues. In germline, CDR1 is MGHDK, CDR2 SYGVNS. Written as DNA, the CDR3 is TGTGCCAGCAGTGGGACTGCGGCAGATACGCAGTATTTT. This gives the protein CASSGTAADTQYF.

The chain links TRBV7-9 to TRBJ2-7, with D possibly matching TRBD1 (5 bases). The CDR3 spans 15 residues. Germline values: CDR1 SEHNR, CDR2 FQNEAQ (reference sequence). The V gene lost 0 bases and the J gene lost 3 bases, with 12 bases spanning the gap. Written as DNA, the CDR3 is TGTGCCAGCAGCTTAGCGCAGGGATTGAACTACGAGCAGTACTTC. Its translation is CASSLAQGLNYEQYF.

CDR3 residues: CASSSREQGTLHF. The DNA for the CDR3 is TGTGCCAGCAGCTCTAGGGAACAGGGAACCCTCCACTTT. The chain couples TRBV7-9 to TRBJ1-6; D possibly corresponds to TRBD1 (6 bases). Trimming removed 4 bases at V and 14 bases at J, with 15 bases between. The CDR3 has 13 amino acids. In germline, CDR1 is SEHNR, CDR2 FQNEAQ (reference sequence).

This chain connects TRBV19 to TRBJ1-5; a weak D match, TRBD1 (5 bases). In germline, CDR1 is LNHDA, CDR2 SQIVND (reference sequence). The CDR3 has 14 amino acids. Trimming took 6 bases from V and 1 from J, leaving 10 bases between them. The CDR3 reads CASRFDSSNQPQHF. CDR3 in DNA: TGTGCCAGTAGATTTGACAGCAGCAATCAGCCCCAGCATTTT.

This clone has a single count. This chain connects TRBV28 to TRBJ1-2; D gene ambiguous. This CDR3 spans 12 amino acids. Germline V gene sequence: CDR1 MDHEN, CDR2 SYDVKM. V was shortened by 5 bases and J by 5 bases, with 9 bases between the two germline ends. The CDR3 protein is CASSPTGYGYTF. CDR3 coding DNA: TGTGCCAGCAGTCCCACGGGGTATGGCTACACCTTC.

The DNA of the CDR3 is TGTGCCAGCTCACCTGCGGACAATGAGCAGTTCTTC. Translated, it gives CASSPADNEQFF. The chain couples TRBV18 to TRBJ2-1; D ambiguous. Per germline, CDR1 KGHSH and CDR2 LQKENI. The CDR3 loop spans 12 amino acids. V was cut by 3 bases and J by 5 bases, with 5 bases left in between.

This chain uses TRBV7-8 with TRBJ1-5; weak D call: TRBD1 (5 bases). Deletions cut 1 base from V and 6 bases from J, with 13 bases between. The CDR3 extends over 15 amino acids. Germline V gives CDR1 SGHVS, CDR2 FQNEAQ. The DNA of the CDR3 is TGTGCCAGCAGCTTAGTCAGGGTAGCAGGTCAGCCCCAGCATTTT. The encoded protein is CASSLVRVAGQPQHF.

The chain has TRBV6-1 and TRBJ1-1; TRBD1 agrees at 8 bases. After removal of 6 bases from V and 0 bases from J, the junction contained 6 bases not matched to a gene. The CDR3 spans 15 residues. The germline gives CDR1 MNHNS, CDR2 SASEGT. The CDR3 DNA is TGTGCCAGCAGGGTGGACAGGGATTTGAACACTGAAGCTTTCTTT. It encodes CASRVDRDLNTEAFF.

This sequence joins TRBV9 and TRBJ2-7; tentative D call: TRBD2 (6 bases). Trimming took off 4 bases at V and 3 bases at J, with 23 bases between the two ends. Germline V gene sequence: CDR1 SGDLS, CDR2 YYNGEE. This CDR3 contains 17 residues. The CDR3 loop reads CASSPTLFSGRGYEQYF. CDR3 coding DNA: TGTGCCAGCAGCCCCACTCTTTTCAGCGGGCGAGGCTACGAGCAGTACTTC.